The 12 T cell receptor beta chains below all came from one sample that was sequenced in a study of cytomegalovirus exposure and HLA in healthy donors. A multiplex PCR was run with 60 Vbeta primers and 13 Jbeta primers. Repertoires were generated with immunoSEQ multiplex PCR, while TCRdb's copy carries only in-frame clones and drops some. Its table records roughly 77,000 clones. The sample comprised PBMCs. Source of these receptors: a young man in good health and CMV-seronegative.

The rearrangement uses TRBV6-1 and TRBJ2-3, with 9 nucleotides matching TRBD1. This CDR3 comprises 15 residues. Germline V CDR1 and CDR2: MNHNS, SASEGT. V trimming: 6 bases; J trimming: 2 bases; junction bases outside the gene matches: 6. CDR3 residues: CASRRYRGPTDTQYF. CDR3 bases: TGTGCCAGCAGAAGATACAGGGGGCCCACAGATACGCAGTATTTT.

The chain combines TRBV5-8 with TRBJ2-2; TRBD1 is a possible D gene (6 bases). In germline, CDR1 is SGHTS, CDR2 YDEGEE. V lost 2 bases, J lost 2 bases, and 13 bases lay in between. CDR3 length equals 16 residues. CDR3 loop: CASSFAWTANTGELFF. The CDR3 DNA reads as TGTGCCAGCAGCTTTGCCTGGACAGCCAACACCGGGGAGCTGTTTTTT.

V and J are TRBV11-2 and TRBJ2-7, with 10 bases identical to TRBD2. CDR1 is SGHAT, CDR2 FQNNGV, per germline. The CDR3 extends over 18 amino acids. J was trimmed by 7 bases and V by 0 bases; bases with no gene match: 15. The CDR3 is CASSLDRGTSAVTGEQYF. DNA for the CDR3: TGTGCCAGCAGCTTAGATCGGGGGACTAGCGCAGTCACGGGGGAGCAGTACTTC.

The chain carries TRBV19 and TRBJ1-5; D remains unclear. This CDR3 is 15 amino acids long. Germline V gives CDR1 LNHDA, CDR2 SQIVND (reference sequence). Trimming pared 4 bases from V and 0 bases from J, leaving 10 bases between. CDR3 DNA: TGTGCCAGTAGTACGCGGGCGTTTAGCAATCAGCCCCAGCATTTT. Protein: CASSTRAFSNQPQHF.

The chain links TRBV5-1 to TRBJ1-2, with 7 bases identical to TRBD1. The CDR3 has 14 amino acids. V was pared by 1 base and J by 2 bases, with 2 bases of the junction left unmatched. Germline V gives CDR1 SGHRS, CDR2 YFSETQ. This chain's CDR3 is CASSLPQGNYGYTF. CDR3 DNA sequence: TGCGCCAGCAGCTTGCCACAGGGGAACTATGGCTACACCTTC.

The V gene is TRBV10-2, the J gene TRBJ2-1; D call uncertain. This CDR3 is 14 amino acids long. Germline CDR1 reads WSHSY; CDR2 reads SAAADI. Trimming removed 2 bases from V and 2 bases from J, with 7 bases in between. CDR3 amino acids: CASSELVAYNEQFF. CDR3 in DNA: TGCGCCAGCAGTGAGCTAGTGGCCTACAATGAGCAGTTCTTC.

The gene calls are TRBV7-6 and TRBJ2-7, with 7 bases matching TRBD1. The V gene end was trimmed by 5 bases and the J gene end by 7 bases; junction bases not matched to a gene: 14. Germline-derived CDR1 and CDR2 are SGHVS and FNYEAQ. CDR3 length equals 15 residues. Written as DNA, the CDR3 is TGTGCCAGCAGCGCCGTACAGGGGCCCCCGAGGGAGCAGTACTTC. This sequence encodes CASSAVQGPPREQYF. Full variable domain (missing parts from reference TRBV7-6 and TRBJ2-7): GAGVSQSPRYKVTKRGQDVALRCDPISGHVSLYWYRQALGQGPEFLTYFNYEAQQDKSGLPNDRFSAERPEGSISTLTIQRTEQRDSAMYRCASSAVQGPPREQYFGPGTRLTVT.

Comment on this clone: This sample also contains other DNA sequences that code for the same CDR3. This chain connects TRBV18 to TRBJ2-2; D remains unclear. V lost 6 bases, J lost 0 bases, and 8 bases lay in between. The CDR3 length is 14 residues. The germline gives CDR1 KGHSH, CDR2 LQKENI. The CDR3 loop reads CASSPLANTGELFF. The DNA of the CDR3 is TGTGCCAGCTCCCCTCTAGCGAACACCGGGGAGCTGTTTTTT.

The J gene is TRBJ1-3, the V gene TRBV5-6; D remains unclear. V was clipped by 4 bases and J by 2 bases, with 10 bases between them. This CDR3 spans 14 amino acids. Germline-derived CDR1 and CDR2 are SGHDT and YYEEEE. The CDR3 nucleotides read TGTGCCAGCAGCCCCCTGGGCGCTGGAAACACCATATATTTT. Amino acids: CASSPLGAGNTIYF.

The gene calls are TRBV6-6 and TRBJ2-1, with TRBD2 matching 8 bases. Germline CDR1 reads MNHNY; CDR2 reads SVGAGI (reference sequence). The V gene end was trimmed by 0 bases and the J gene end by 15 bases; junction bases not matched to a gene: 7. This CDR3 comprises 13 residues. The CDR3 loop is CASSYSGAGAGFF. For the CDR3, the DNA is TGTGCCAGCAGTTACTCCGGAGCGGGAGCTGGGTTCTTC.

The chain joins TRBV27 to TRBJ2-7, with D perhaps matching TRBD1 (6 bases). The CDR3 has 13 amino acids. Per germline, CDR1 MNHEY and CDR2 SMNVEV (reference sequence). V was pared by 4 bases and J by 8 bases, with 15 bases between. The chain's CDR3 is CASSSSMGAQQYF. The CDR3 nucleotides read TGTGCCAGCAGTTCTAGCATGGGGGCCCAGCAGTACTTC.

This chain links TRBV19 with TRBJ2-7; 7 bases align to TRBD1. The CDR3 consists of 14 residues. The V gene's germline CDR1 is LNHDA and CDR2 SQIVND (reference sequence). Trimming removed 6 bases from V and 3 bases from J; junction bases left unmatched: 8. CDR3 sequence reads: CASRPTGTVYEQYF. DNA of the CDR3: TGTGCCAGTAGGCCAACGGGGACAGTCTACGAGCAGTACTTC.